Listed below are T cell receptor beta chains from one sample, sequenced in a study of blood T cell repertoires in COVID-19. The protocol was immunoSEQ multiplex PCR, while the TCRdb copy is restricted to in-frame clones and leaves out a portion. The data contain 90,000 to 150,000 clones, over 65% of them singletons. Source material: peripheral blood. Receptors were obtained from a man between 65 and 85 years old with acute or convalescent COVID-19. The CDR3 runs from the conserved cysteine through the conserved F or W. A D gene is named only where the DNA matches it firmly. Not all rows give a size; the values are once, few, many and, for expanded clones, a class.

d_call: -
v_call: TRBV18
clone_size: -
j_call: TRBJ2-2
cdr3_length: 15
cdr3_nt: TGTGCCAGCTCACCCACCGGGTCCTACACCGGGGAGCTGTTTTTT
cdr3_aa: CASSPTGSYTGELFF

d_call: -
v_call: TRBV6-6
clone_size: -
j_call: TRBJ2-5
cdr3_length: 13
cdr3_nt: TGTGCCAGCAGTTATAGTAAGCTAGAGACCCAGTACTTC
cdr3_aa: CASSYSKLETQYF

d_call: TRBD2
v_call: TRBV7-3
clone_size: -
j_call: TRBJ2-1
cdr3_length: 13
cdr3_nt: TGTGCCAGCAGCTTAAATTGGGAGGGTGAGCAGTTCTTC
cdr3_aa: CASSLNWEGEQFF

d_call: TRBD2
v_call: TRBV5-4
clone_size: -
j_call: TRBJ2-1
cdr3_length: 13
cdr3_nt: TGTGCCAGCAGCCCGAGCGGGGGTAATGAGCAGTTCTTC
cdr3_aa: CASSPSGGNEQFF

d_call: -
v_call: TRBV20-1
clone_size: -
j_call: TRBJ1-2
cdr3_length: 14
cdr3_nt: TGCAGTGCTAGTTTGCCGCAGGGAAACTATGGCTACACCTTC
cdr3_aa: CSASLPQGNYGYTF

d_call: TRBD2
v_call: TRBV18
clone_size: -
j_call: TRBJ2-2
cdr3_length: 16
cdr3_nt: TGTGCCAGCTCTCCTTACCTAGCGGGAGATACCGGGGAGCTGTTTTTT
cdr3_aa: CASSPYLAGDTGELFF

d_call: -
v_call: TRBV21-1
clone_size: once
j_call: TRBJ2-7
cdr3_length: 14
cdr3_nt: TGTGCCGGCAAACTAGCGGGGGGAACCTACGAGCAGTACTTC
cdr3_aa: CAGKLAGGTYEQYF

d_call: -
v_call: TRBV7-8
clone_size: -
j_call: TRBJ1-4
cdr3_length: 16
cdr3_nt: TGTGCCAGCAGCTTAGGGGCCGGGGCAACTAATGAAAAACTGTTTTTT
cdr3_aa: CASSLGAGATNEKLFF

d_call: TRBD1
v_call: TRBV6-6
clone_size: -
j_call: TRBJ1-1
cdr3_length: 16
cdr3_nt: TGTGCCAGCAGTTACGGGCCGGGACAGGGGATGACTGAAGCTTTCTTT
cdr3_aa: CASSYGPGQGMTEAFF

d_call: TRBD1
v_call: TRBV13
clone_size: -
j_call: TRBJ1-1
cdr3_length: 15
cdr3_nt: TGTGCCAGCAGCTTGCAAGGACAGGGGGGGACTGAAGCTTTCTTT
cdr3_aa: CASSLQGQGGTEAFF

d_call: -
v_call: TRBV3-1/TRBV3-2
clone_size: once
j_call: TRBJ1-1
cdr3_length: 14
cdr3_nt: TGTGCCAGCAGCCATATAGACTCTTTGGCTGAAGCTTTCTTT
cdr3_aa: CASSHIDSLAEAFF

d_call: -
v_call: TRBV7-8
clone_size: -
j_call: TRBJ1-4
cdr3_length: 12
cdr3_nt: TGTGCCAGCAGCCCTGAGTCCCGGAAACTGTTTTTT
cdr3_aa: CASSPESRKLFF

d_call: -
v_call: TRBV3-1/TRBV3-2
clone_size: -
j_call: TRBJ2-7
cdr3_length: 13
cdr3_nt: TGTGCCAGCAGCCAAGTGCAGTGCTACGAGCAGTACTTC
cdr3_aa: CASSQVQCYEQYF

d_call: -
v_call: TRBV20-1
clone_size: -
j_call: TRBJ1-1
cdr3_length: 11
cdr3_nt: TGCAGTGCTAGAGAGAACACTAAAGCTTTCTTT
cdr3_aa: CSARENTKAFF

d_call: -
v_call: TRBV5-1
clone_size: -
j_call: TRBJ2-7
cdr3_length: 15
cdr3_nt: TGCGCCAGCAGCTTGGGGCCCCCCAGCTCCTACGAGCAGTACTTC
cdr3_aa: CASSLGPPSSYEQYF

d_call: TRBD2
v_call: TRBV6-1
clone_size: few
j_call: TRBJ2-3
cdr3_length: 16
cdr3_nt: TGTGCCAGCAGTGAAATTGTAGCGGGGGGTACAGATACGCAGTATTTT
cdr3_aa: CASSEIVAGGTDTQYF

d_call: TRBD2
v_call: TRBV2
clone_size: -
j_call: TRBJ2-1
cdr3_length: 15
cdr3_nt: TGTGCCAGCACCCAACTGCGGGGGTCCTACAATGAGCAGTTCTTC
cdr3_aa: CASTQLRGSYNEQFF

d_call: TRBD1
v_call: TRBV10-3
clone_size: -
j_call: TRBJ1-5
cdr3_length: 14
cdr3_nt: TGTGCCATCAGGGGACAGGGTAGCAATCAGCCCCAGCATTTT
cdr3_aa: CAIRGQGSNQPQHF

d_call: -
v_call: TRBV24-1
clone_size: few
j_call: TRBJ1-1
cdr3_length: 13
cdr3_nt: TGTGCCACCAGTGATTCGGGGAACACTGAAGCTTTCTTT
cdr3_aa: CATSDSGNTEAFF

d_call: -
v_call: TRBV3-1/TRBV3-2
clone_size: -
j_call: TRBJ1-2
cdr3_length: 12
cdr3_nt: TGTGCCAGCAGCCTTGACACGCGTGGCTACACCTTC
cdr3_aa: CASSLDTRGYTF

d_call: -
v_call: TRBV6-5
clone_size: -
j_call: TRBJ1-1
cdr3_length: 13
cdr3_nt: TGTGCCAGCAGACGGACAGTAGGGACTGAAGCTTTCTTT
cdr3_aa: CASRRTVGTEAFF

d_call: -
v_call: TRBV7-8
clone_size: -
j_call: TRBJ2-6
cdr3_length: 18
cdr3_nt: TGTGCCAGCAGCTTAGCCCCGGGTCCCAGCTCTGGGGCCAACGTCCTGACTTTC
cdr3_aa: CASSLAPGPSSGANVLTF

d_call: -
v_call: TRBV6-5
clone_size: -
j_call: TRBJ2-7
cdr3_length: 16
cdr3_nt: TGTGCCAGCAGTTTCTCCCTGACAGGAAAGGATAACGAGCAGTACTTC
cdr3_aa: CASSFSLTGKDNEQYF

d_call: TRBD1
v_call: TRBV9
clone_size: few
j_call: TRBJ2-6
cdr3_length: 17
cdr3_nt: TGTGCCAGCAGCGTAGATGGGACAGTCTCTGGGGCCAACGTCCTGACTTTC
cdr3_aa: CASSVDGTVSGANVLTF

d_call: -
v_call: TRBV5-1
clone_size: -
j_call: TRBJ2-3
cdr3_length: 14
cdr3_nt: TGCGCCAGCAGCTTGAGGCAGGGTAGCGATACGCAGTATTTT
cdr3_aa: CASSLRQGSDTQYF

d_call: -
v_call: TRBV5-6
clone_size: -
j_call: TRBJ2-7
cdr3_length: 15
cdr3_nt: TGTGCCAGCAGCTTGGTGGCAGGGCTAGGCTACGAGCAGTACTTC
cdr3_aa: CASSLVAGLGYEQYF

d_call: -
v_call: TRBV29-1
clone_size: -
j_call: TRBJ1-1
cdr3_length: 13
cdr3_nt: TGCAGCGTTGTTCACGCGGAGGTCACTGAAGCTTTCTTT
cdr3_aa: CSVVHAEVTEAFF

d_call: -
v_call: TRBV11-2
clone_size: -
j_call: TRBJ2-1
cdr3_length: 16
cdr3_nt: TGTGCCAGCAGACCTAACACGGGGAGCTCCTACAATGAGCAGTTCTTC
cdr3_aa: CASRPNTGSSYNEQFF

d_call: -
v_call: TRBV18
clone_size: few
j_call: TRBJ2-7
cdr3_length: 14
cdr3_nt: TGTGCCAGCTCACCAGGCCTGGTAAACTACGAGCAGTACTTC
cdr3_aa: CASSPGLVNYEQYF

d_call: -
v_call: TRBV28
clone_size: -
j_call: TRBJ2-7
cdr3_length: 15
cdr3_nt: TGTGCCAGCAGTTTCGATGAGGGCAAGTACTACGAGCAGTACTTC
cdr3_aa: CASSFDEGKYYEQYF

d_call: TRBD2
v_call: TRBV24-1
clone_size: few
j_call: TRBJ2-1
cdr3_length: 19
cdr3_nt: TGTGCCACCAGTGACCGAATTCCCCGACTAGCGGGCTCCTACAATGAGCAGTTCTTC
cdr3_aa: CATSDRIPRLAGSYNEQFF

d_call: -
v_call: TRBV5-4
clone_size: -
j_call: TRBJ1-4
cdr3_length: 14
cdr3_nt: TGTGCCAGCAGCAAAGGCGGCGAGGGTGAAAAACTGTTTTTT
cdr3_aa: CASSKGGEGEKLFF

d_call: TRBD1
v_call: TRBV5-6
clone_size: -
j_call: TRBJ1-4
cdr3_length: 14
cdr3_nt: TGTGCCAGCAGCCCAGACAGGGGAGGTGAAAAACTGTTTTTT
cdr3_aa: CASSPDRGGEKLFF

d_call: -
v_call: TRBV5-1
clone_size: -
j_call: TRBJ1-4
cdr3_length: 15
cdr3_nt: TGCGCCAGCAGCTTGGTGGGGGCGGCTAATGAAAAACTGTTTTTT
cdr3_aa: CASSLVGAANEKLFF

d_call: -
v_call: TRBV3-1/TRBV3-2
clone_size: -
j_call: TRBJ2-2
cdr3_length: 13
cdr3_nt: TGTGCCAGCAGCCAAAATTTAGCCGGGGAGCTGTTTTTT
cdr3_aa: CASSQNLAGELFF

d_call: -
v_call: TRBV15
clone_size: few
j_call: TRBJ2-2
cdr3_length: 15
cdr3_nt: TGTGCCACCAGCAGAGACAGGGGGAACACCGGGGAGCTGTTTTTT
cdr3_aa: CATSRDRGNTGELFF

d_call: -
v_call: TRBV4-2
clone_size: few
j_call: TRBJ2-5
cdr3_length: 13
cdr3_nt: TGTGCCAGCAGCCAAGATCGGGTAGAGACCCAGTACTTC
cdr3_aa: CASSQDRVETQYF

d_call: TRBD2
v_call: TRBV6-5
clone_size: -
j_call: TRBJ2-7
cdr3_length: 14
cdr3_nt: TGTGCCAGCAGTTACGGACTAGCGGGTTACGAGCAGTACTTC
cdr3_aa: CASSYGLAGYEQYF

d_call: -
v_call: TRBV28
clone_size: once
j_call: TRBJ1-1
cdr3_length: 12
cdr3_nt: TGTGCCAGCGCCCTAGTTGACACTGAAGCTTTCTTT
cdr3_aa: CASALVDTEAFF

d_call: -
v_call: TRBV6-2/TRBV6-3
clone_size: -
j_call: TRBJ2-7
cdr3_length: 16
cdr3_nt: TGTGCCAGCAGCCCTACTTATGGAAGCGCAGACTACGAGCAGTACTTC
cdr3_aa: CASSPTYGSADYEQYF

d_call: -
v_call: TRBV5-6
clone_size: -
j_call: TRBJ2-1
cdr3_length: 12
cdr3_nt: TGTGCCAGCAGCTTTAGCGACGCGGAGCAGTTCTTC
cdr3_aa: CASSFSDAEQFF

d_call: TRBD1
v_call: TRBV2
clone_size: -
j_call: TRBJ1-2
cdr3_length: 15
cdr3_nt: TGTGCCAGCAGTCCCGGAATTTCAGGGGGCTATGGCTACACCTTC
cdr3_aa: CASSPGISGGYGYTF

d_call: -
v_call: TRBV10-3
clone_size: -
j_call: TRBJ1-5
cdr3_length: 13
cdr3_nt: TGTGCCACCCAGGCCCAGACCGATCAGCCCCAGCATTTT
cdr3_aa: CATQAQTDQPQHF

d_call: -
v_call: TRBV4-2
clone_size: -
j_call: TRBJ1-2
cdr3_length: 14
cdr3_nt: TGTGCCAGCAGCCAGAACCAGGGTGCGAGGGGCTACACCTTC
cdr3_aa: CASSQNQGARGYTF

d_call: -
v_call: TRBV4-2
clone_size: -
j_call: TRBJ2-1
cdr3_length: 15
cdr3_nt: TGTGCCAGCAGCCAAGATCCCGCGGCATACAATGAGCAGTTCTTC
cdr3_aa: CASSQDPAAYNEQFF

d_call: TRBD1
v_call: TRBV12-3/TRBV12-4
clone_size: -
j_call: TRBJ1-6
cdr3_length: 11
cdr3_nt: TGTGCCAGCAGTGGACAGGGATTCCTCCACTTT
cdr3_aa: CASSGQGFLHF

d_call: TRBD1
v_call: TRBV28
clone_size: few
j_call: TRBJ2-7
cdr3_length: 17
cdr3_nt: TGTGCCAGCAGTTCACCGGGACAGGGGAATTTTGCCTACGAGCAGTACTTC
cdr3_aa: CASSSPGQGNFAYEQYF

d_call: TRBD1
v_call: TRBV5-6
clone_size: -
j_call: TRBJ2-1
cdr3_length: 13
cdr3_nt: TGTGCCAGCAGCGCCGAGGGGGCGGGTGAGCAGTTCTTC
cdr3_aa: CASSAEGAGEQFF

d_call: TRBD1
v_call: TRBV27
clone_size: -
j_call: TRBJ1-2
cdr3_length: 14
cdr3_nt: TGTGCCAGCAGTTCCGTGGACAGGGACCGTGGCTACACCTTC
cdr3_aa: CASSSVDRDRGYTF

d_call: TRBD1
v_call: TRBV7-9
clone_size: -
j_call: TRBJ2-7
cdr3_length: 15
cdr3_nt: TGTGCCAGCAGCTCTTCCGGGACAGGGGTCGGGGAGCAGTACTTC
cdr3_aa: CASSSSGTGVGEQYF

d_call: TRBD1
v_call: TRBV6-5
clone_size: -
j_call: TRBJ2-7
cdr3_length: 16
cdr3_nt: TGTGCCAGCAGTTACTCGATCGGGACAGGACCCTACGAGCAGTACTTC
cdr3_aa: CASSYSIGTGPYEQYF

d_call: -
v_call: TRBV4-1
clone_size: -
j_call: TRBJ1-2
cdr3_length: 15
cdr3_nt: TGCGCCAGCAGCCAAGAGGAAAGCAGAGGCTATGGCTACACCTTC
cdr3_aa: CASSQEESRGYGYTF

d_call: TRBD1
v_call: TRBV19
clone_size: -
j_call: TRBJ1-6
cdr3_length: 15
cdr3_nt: TGTGCCAGTAGTCCGAGGGACAGAGATAATTCACCCCTCCACTTT
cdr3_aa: CASSPRDRDNSPLHF

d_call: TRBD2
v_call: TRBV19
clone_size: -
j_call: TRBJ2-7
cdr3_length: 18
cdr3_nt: TGTGCCAGTAGTGATGGGCCGCCAAGAGGGCTAGCGGTCTACGAGCAGTACTTC
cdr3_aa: CASSDGPPRGLAVYEQYF

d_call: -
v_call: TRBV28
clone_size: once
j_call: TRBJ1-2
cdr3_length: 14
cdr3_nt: TGTGCCAGCAGTTTGTCGGTTTGGTTATTCGGCTACACCTTC
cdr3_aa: CASSLSVWLFGYTF

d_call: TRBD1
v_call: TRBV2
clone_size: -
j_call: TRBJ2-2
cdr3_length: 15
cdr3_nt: TGTGCCAGCAGCCCGGACAGGGGTTACACCGGGGAGCTGTTTTTT
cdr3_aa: CASSPDRGYTGELFF